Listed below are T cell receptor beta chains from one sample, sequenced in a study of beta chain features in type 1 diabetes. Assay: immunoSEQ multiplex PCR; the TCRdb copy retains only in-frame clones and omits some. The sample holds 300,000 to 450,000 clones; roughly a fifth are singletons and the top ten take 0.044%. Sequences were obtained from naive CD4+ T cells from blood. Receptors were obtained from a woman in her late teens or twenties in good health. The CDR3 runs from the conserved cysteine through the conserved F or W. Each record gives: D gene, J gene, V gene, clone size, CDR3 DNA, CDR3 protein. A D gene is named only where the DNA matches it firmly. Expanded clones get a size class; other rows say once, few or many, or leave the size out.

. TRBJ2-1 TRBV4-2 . TGTGCCAGCAGCCCCCCTGACACCTCCTACAATGAGCAGTTCTTC CASSPPDTSYNEQFF
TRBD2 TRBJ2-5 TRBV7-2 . TGTGCCAGCAGCTTGGTAGCGGGAGTCCGGGAGACCCAGTACTTC CASSLVAGVRETQYF
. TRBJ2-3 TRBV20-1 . TGCAGTGCCGAGGCTCCCCCTACGCAGTATTTT CSAEAPPTQYF
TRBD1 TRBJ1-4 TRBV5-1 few TGCGCCAGCAGCTTACAGGGGATAAATGAAAAACTGTTTTTT CASSLQGINEKLFF
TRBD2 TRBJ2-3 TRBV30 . TGTGCCTGGGGGGTAGCGGGAGCTACAGATACGCAGTATTTT CAWGVAGATDTQYF
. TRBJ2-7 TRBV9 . TGTGCCAGCAGCCCTTCCGGGACTTCCCCCTACGAGCAGTACTTC CASSPSGTSPYEQYF
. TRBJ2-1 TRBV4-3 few TGCGCCAGCAGCCAAGAGGGGCATCGCGGAAGCTCCTACAATGAGCAGTTCTTC CASSQEGHRGSSYNEQFF
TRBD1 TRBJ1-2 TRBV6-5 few TGTGCCAGCAGTTTCGACAGGGCTTATGGCTACACCTTC CASSFDRAYGYTF
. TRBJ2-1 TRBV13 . TGTGCCAGCAGCTTACAGGGAAGTGAGCAGTTCTTC CASSLQGSEQFF
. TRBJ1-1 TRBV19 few TGTGCCAGTAGTATAGATCTGGAAGCTTTCTTT CASSIDLEAFF
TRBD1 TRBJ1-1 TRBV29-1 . TGCAGCGGGGACAGGGGGCACACTGAAGCTTTCTTT CSGDRGHTEAFF
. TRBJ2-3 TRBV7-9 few TGTGCCAGCAGCTTCAGGCGATTTGAGACAGATACGCAGTATTTT CASSFRRFETDTQYF
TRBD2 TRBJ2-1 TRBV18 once TGTGCCAGCCGTACTAGCGGGGGCTACAATGAGCAGTTCTTC CASRTSGGYNEQFF
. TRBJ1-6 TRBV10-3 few TGTGCCATCAGTGAGTCTGCTACCTCGGGGAATTCACCCCTCCACTTT CAISESATSGNSPLHF
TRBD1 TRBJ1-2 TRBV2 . TGTGCCAGCAGTGAGGCCGGGACAGGGTGGAGCTATGGCTACACCTTC CASSEAGTGWSYGYTF
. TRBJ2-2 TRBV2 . TGTGCCAGCCCTTCATCCCCTCCAGGCGGGGAGCTGTTTTTT CASPSSPPGGELFF
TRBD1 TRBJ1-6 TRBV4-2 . TGTGCCAGCAGCCTAACACCCGGGACAGGAGTTTCACCCCTCCACTTT CASSLTPGTGVSPLHF
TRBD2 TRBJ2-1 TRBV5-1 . TGCGCCAGCAGCTTGGCGGCTAGCGGGAGGATAGATGAGCAGTTCTTC CASSLAASGRIDEQFF
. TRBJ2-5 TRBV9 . TGTGCCAGCAGCGTCGGACCGGGGGAAGAGACCCAGTACTTC CASSVGPGEETQYF
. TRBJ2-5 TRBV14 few TGTGCCAGCAGCCCCTCACCACTACGGGGACTCGCATACTTC CASSPSPLRGLAYF
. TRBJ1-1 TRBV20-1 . TGCAGTGCTAGCAAGAACACTGAAGCTTTCTTT CSASKNTEAFF
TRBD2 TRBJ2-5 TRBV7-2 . TGTGCCAGCAGCGTCCATGGGAGCGGGGGGGAAGAGACCCAGTACTTC CASSVHGSGGEETQYF
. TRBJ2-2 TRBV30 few TGTGCCTGGAGTCTCAGGGGCAGGGTCAACACCGGGGAGCTGTTTTTT CAWSLRGRVNTGELFF
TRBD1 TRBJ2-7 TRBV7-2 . TGTGCCAGCAGCTCGACAGGGGCAGGAGCCTACGAGCAGTACTTC CASSSTGAGAYEQYF